The source of this TCR beta chain is a study of CD8 T cells in Susac syndrome. Reverse transcription of roughly 0.5 to 1 ug RNA used random hexamers. Multiplex immunoSEQ PCR targeted 54 Vbeta and 13 Jbeta TCR beta segments. Using its own MiXCR run on the immunoSEQ multiplex PCR reads, TCRdb lists one record per CDR3 protein. The top ten clones hold around 0.22% of a sample with about 300,000 distinct CDR3 sequences, 65% to 90% of them seen once. Negative isolation was used for CD8+ and CD4+ T cells, and FACS enrichment was applied to TEMRA cells. V lost 1 base to trimming and J lost 0 bases, with 13 bases between them. CDR3 length: 15 amino acids. CDR1 is DFQATT, CDR2 SNEGSKA, per germline (reference sequence).

The TCR sequence derives from a human donor with multiple sclerosis. The chain is built from TRBV20-1 and TRBJ2-7; no definite D call. The source material was CD8+ T cells from PBMCs. This CDR3 reads CSARGHGAYSYEQYF. Here the CDR3 DNA reads TGCAGTGCTAGAGGGCACGGCGCATACTCCTACGAGCAGTACTTC.